This T cell receptor (beta chain) was found in a study of blood T cell repertoires in COVID-19. Background on the study: Sites across the United States, Italy and Spain contributed samples from acute and convalescent COVID-19.

Germline V lookup: CDR1 MDHEN, CDR2 SYDVKM. The junction had 13 bases not matched to a gene; V was cut back by 4 bases and J by 8 bases. This CDR3 has 15 residues. The authors' processing: It was from reference gene primer amplification that nucleated cell counts were estimated. Some clones are missing from TCRdb's copy, which holds only in-frame ones; the method was immunoSEQ multiplex PCR. V, J and clone size derive from that table, while D and trimming were established from the DNA sequence. The sample yields about 260,000 clones, around 90% seen once. Assignments of participants to cohorts depended upon their own reported clinical history.

The sample consisted of PBMCs or T cells enriched from blood (not recorded which). The sequence was collected from a woman aged 25-40 years with acute COVID-19. The V and J genes are TRBV28 and TRBJ1-2; 7 bases are a match to TRBD1. The chain's CDR3 is CASSSSEEGARGYTF. CDR3 nucleotides: TGTGCCAGCAGTTCATCTGAGGAGGGGGCGAGAGGCTACACCTTC.